These T cell receptor beta chains were read from a single sample in a study of OX40 agonist ivuxolimab in advanced cancers. Profiled with immunoSEQ multiplex PCR; TCRdb holds only in-frame clones, not every one. The repertoire consists of tens of thousands of clones, with around 82% occurring once and the leading ten covering less than 4.5%. This material consisted of CD4+ or CD8+ T cells sorted from blood, taken in a trial of the OX40 agonist ivuxolimab. The receptors shown here come from an adult with an advanced solid tumor such as melanoma, head and neck, liver or kidney cancer. Each CDR3 is given with its conserved first and last residue. D genes are given only for firm matches.

d_call: .
v_call: TRBV2
cdr3_aa: CASKKGDYNEQFF

d_call: .
v_call: TRBV9
cdr3_aa: CASSPSIGFIYEQYF

d_call: .
v_call: TRBV27
cdr3_aa: CASSSTYTQGTYEQYF

d_call: TRBD2
v_call: TRBV29-1
cdr3_aa: CSVRGRAHGELFF

d_call: .
v_call: TRBV27
cdr3_aa: CASSSSSGVTGYTF

d_call: .
v_call: TRBV4-3
cdr3_aa: CASSQQGSDTEAFF

d_call: .
v_call: TRBV7-9
cdr3_aa: CASSRGGVTEAFF

d_call: .
v_call: TRBV19
cdr3_aa: CASSIGVWSTTYNEQFF

d_call: .
v_call: TRBV28
cdr3_aa: CASSLRRNTDTQYF

d_call: .
v_call: TRBV10-1
cdr3_aa: CASKHSVWEQYF

d_call: TRBD2
v_call: TRBV11-2
cdr3_aa: CASSLQTSGRYNEQFF

d_call: .
v_call: TRBV7-9
cdr3_aa: CASSADSLTDTQYF

d_call: .
v_call: TRBV5-6
cdr3_aa: CASSFGGAPYEQYF

d_call: TRBD1
v_call: TRBV10-3
cdr3_aa: CAIRPDRGRTGELFF

d_call: TRBD1
v_call: TRBV4-1
cdr3_aa: CASSQEGTGESYTF

d_call: .
v_call: TRBV19
cdr3_aa: CASSIQRQVKDTGELFF

d_call: .
v_call: TRBV18
cdr3_aa: CASSPDVNEKLFF

d_call: .
v_call: TRBV9
cdr3_aa: CASSVEPGEGYTF

d_call: .
v_call: TRBV27
cdr3_aa: CASSFGWGSEQYF

d_call: .
v_call: TRBV28
cdr3_aa: CASSLLGQPQHF

d_call: .
v_call: TRBV5-8
cdr3_aa: CASSFMVGVYGYTF

d_call: .
v_call: TRBV7-9
cdr3_aa: CASSDSYNEQFF

d_call: TRBD1
v_call: TRBV5-1
cdr3_aa: CASSSGQGFNEQFF

d_call: TRBD1
v_call: TRBV5-6
cdr3_aa: CASSSAGGNEQFF

d_call: .
v_call: TRBV28
cdr3_aa: CASSFPGSGTDTQYF

d_call: TRBD1
v_call: TRBV2
cdr3_aa: CASSYDRDTDTQYF

d_call: .
v_call: TRBV11-3
cdr3_aa: CASSLGEGTAFF

d_call: .
v_call: TRBV28
cdr3_aa: CAILGRAASGELFF

d_call: .
v_call: TRBV28
cdr3_aa: CASSWTESSYNEQFF